The entry that follows covers one TCR beta chain sequence. Its antigen is unidentified. The CDR3 runs 12 residues. Germline assignment: CDR1 SNHLY and CDR2 FYNNEI. The source of the sample is a study of shared clonotypes between healthy human individuals. Deep was the level at which the assay was run. Every subset's genomic DNA went evenly onto several immunoSEQ plates. TCRdb keeps only in-frame clones here, not all; method: immunoSEQ multiplex PCR. This table has millions of clones, roughly 92% appearing once. Study results and caveats: Donors were few, which limited the genetic and exposure-history diversity represented. Naive subsets tended to show greater estimated richness than memory subsets.

The sequenced sample was naive CD4+ T cells sorted from blood. Sample subset: CD45RA+ positively selected. This sequence originates from a man aged 18-30 years in good health. The rearrangement uses TRBV2 and TRBJ2-5; 8 bases fit TRBD1. The end of the DNA aligns better with TRBJ2-7, so the J call may be wrong. CDR3 nucleotides: TGTGCCAGCAGGGGACAGGTTTACGAGCAGTACTTC. It yields the protein CASRGQVYEQYF.